The rows below give T cell receptor beta chains drawn from one sample of a study of blood T cells in healthy people across ages. TCRdb reprocessed the 5' RACE reads with MiXCR, giving one entry per CDR3 protein. The data show roughly 1.4 million distinct CDR3 sequences, with approximately 59% seen just once and over 5% held by the top ten. The sample consisted of blood. The receptors come from a man between 18 and 35 years old in good health. CDR3s include the opening cysteine and the closing phenylalanine or tryptophan. The D gene is left open where the match is weak. Only some rows state a clone size, as once, few, many or a class for expanded clones.

TRBJ2-5 . TRBV29-1 few CSVGHLYQETQYF TGCAGCGTTGGACACCTTTACCAAGAGACCCAGTACTTC
TRBJ2-6 . TRBV27 . CASREYGGSGANVLTF TGTGCCAGCAGGGAATACGGGGGCTCTGGGGCCAACGTCCTGACTTTC
TRBJ1-5 . TRBV4-1 . CASSQHFNQPQHF TGCGCCAGCAGCCAACATTTCAATCAGCCCCAGCATTTT
TRBJ1-6 . TRBV14 . CASSQARGSPLHF TGTGCCAGCAGCCAAGCGAGGGGGTCACCCCTCCACTTT
TRBJ2-3 . TRBV7-9 . CASSLALGSSGGSDTQYF TGTGCCAGCAGCTTAGCGCTGGGTAGCAGTGGCGGTTCAGATACGCAGTATTTT
TRBJ2-7 . TRBV6-2/TRBV6-3 . CASKFYGFYEQYF TGTGCCAGCAAATTCTACGGATTCTACGAGCAGTACTTC
TRBJ1-2 . TRBV29-1 . CSVAEPHNYGYTF TGCAGCGTCGCCGAACCCCACAACTATGGCTACACCTTC
TRBJ2-7 TRBD2 TRBV7-9 once CASSPTASGAFYEQYF TGTGCCAGCAGCCCCACCGCCAGCGGGGCCTTCTACGAGCAGTACTTC
TRBJ1-2 . TRBV7-9 once CASSPGPTLDYGYTF TGTGCCAGCAGCCCGGGACCGACCCTTGACTATGGCTACACCTTC
TRBJ2-3 TRBD2 TRBV7-2 . CASSLEVLASGRTDTQYF TGTGCCAGCAGCTTAGAGGTGTTGGCTAGCGGGAGAACAGATACGCAGTATTTT
TRBJ1-5 . TRBV10-3 . CAISTGRQNQPQHF TGTGCCATCAGTACCGGAAGACAGAATCAGCCCCAGCATTTT
TRBJ2-2 TRBD2 TRBV29-1 . CSVEVAGVSTGELFF TGCAGCGTTGAAGTAGCGGGAGTATCCACCGGGGAGCTGTTTTTT
TRBJ2-3 TRBD2 TRBV20-1 . CSARDIGLAPSDTQYF TGCAGTGCTAGAGATATCGGACTAGCGCCCTCAGATACGCAGTATTTT
TRBJ1-1 . TRBV20-1 . CSASSLNTEAFF TGCAGTGCTAGCAGTTTGAACACTGAAGCTTTCTTT
TRBJ2-7 TRBD2 TRBV20-1 . CSAAPGLADFDEQYF TGCAGTGCCGCACCGGGACTAGCAGATTTCGACGAGCAGTACTTC
TRBJ2-7 TRBD2 TRBV27 few CASSSGTSGGFSYEQYF TGTGCCAGCAGTTCTGGGACTAGCGGGGGGTTCTCCTACGAGCAGTACTTC
TRBJ1-2 TRBD1 TRBV29-1 . CSVEGDRGPNYGHTF TGCAGCGTTGAAGGGGACAGGGGGCCTAACTATGGCCACACCTTC
TRBJ2-1 . TRBV3-1 few CASALYNEQFF TGTGCCAGCGCCCTCTACAATGAGCAGTTCTTC
TRBJ1-6 . TRBV20-1 . CSASDSSPLHF TGCAGTGCTTCGGACAGCTCACCCCTCCACTTT
TRBJ2-7 TRBD2 TRBV11-2 . CASSQRTSGAPYEQYF TGTGCCAGCAGCCAACGGACTAGCGGGGCCCCCTACGAGCAGTACTTC
TRBJ2-5 . TRBV6-2/TRBV6-3 . CASSGSTTTETQYF TGTGCCAGCAGTGGATCGACCACCACGGAGACCCAGTACTTC
TRBJ1-5 TRBD1 TRBV4-1 . CASSQGNRGDQPQHF TGCGCCAGCAGCCAAGGAAACAGGGGCGACCAGCCCCAGCATTTT
TRBJ2-3 . TRBV6-1 . CASSPEALSTGTQYF TGTGCCAGCAGTCCCGAGGCTCTAAGCACAGGTACGCAGTATTTT
TRBJ1-4 . TRBV2 few CASSEVDRGREKLFF TGTGCCAGCAGTGAAGTAGATCGGGGAAGGGAAAAACTGTTTTTT
TRBJ2-7 . TRBV4-1 . CASSQDIGPYEQYF TGCGCCAGCAGCCAAGATATCGGTCCCTACGAGCAGTACTTC
TRBJ2-6 TRBD2 TRBV5-1 . CASSLAGRVDRPGANVLTF TGCGCCAGCAGCTTGGCCGGGAGGGTAGATCGACCTGGGGCCAACGTCCTGACTTTC
TRBJ2-3 TRBD2 TRBV5-6 . CASSGSGELTDTQYF TGTGCCAGCAGCGGAAGCGGGGAACTCACAGATACGCAGTATTTT
TRBJ2-7 TRBD2 TRBV28 . CAGSLGPAGMSCEQYF TGTGCCGGCAGTTTAGGCCCAGCGGGGATGAGTTGCGAGCAGTACTTC
TRBJ2-2 . TRBV7-2 . CASSLVPRDTGELFF TGTGCCAGCAGCTTAGTCCCCAGGGACACCGGGGAGCTGTTTTTT
TRBJ2-7 TRBD1 TRBV13 . CASSPGTVEIYEQYF TGTGCCAGCAGCCCCGGGACAGTGGAAATCTACGAGCAGTACTTC
TRBJ1-1 . TRBV29-1 . CSVEDLTNTEAFF TGCAGCGTTGAAGATCTAACAAACACTGAAGCTTTCTTT
TRBJ1-2 . TRBV7-9 few CASSLADVGGPYGYTF TGTGCCAGCAGCTTAGCCGACGTTGGTGGACCTTATGGCTACACCTTC
TRBJ2-1 TRBD2 TRBV4-1 few CASSQVWRETAYNEQFF TGCGCCAGCAGCCAAGTATGGCGGGAGACCGCCTACAATGAGCAGTTCTTC
TRBJ2-1 . TRBV20-1 . CSAEGLFDNEQFF TGCAGTGCTGAGGGGCTATTTGACAATGAGCAGTTCTTC
TRBJ2-7 . TRBV4-3 . CASSQTRAYEQYF TGCGCCAGCAGCCAGACGCGGGCTTACGAGCAGTACTTC
TRBJ2-1 . TRBV29-1 . CSVVTRGLGDYNEQFF TGCAGCGTTGTAACCCGGGGGTTAGGGGACTACAATGAGCAGTTCTTC
TRBJ2-6 . TRBV15 . CATSRDGASGANVLTF TGTGCCACCAGCAGAGACGGGGCTTCTGGGGCCAACGTCCTGACTTTC
TRBJ2-3 . TRBV5-1 once CASSLMQGGPDTQYF TGCGCCAGCAGCTTGATGCAGGGTGGCCCAGATACGCAGTATTTT
TRBJ1-2 . TRBV20-1 . CSAREVTNYGYTF TGCAGTGCTAGAGAGGTCACTAACTATGGCTACACCTTC